A single sample is the source of the 30 T cell receptor beta chains below, sequenced in a study of spatial heterogeneity in lung cancer. Time point of the sample: blood at routine non-recurrence follow-up after resection. Sequencing covered unsorted whole RNA taken from tumor, nontumor lung or frozen PBMC. TCRdb itself ran the 5' RACE reads through MiXCR, one entry per CDR3 protein. The sample has 25,000 to 30,000 distinct CDR3 sequences, around 6% seen once. Here the sequenced sample was PBMCs, taken at follow-up. Receptors were obtained from a male donor with early-stage non-small cell lung cancer.

This clonotype was recorded many times. V gene TRBV18 combines with J gene TRBJ1-5; TRBD1 aligns across 7 bases. The V gene end was trimmed by 1 base and the J gene end by 1 base; junction bases not matched to a gene: 4. The CDR3 is 16 residues long. Germline assignment: CDR1 KGHSH and CDR2 LQKENI. The CDR3 spells CASSPQNRGSNQPQHF. The CDR3 DNA follows: TGTGCCAGCTCACCACAGAACAGGGGAAGCAATCAGCCCCAGCATTTT.

This clonotype qualifies as medium-sized. The chain combines TRBV9 with TRBJ2-3, with a weak D call TRBD1 (6 bases). Germline loops: CDR1 SGDLS, CDR2 YYNGEE. CDR3 size: 15 residues. Trimming took off 3 bases at V and 0 bases at J, with 11 bases between the two ends. CDR3 amino acids: CASSEQGTSTDTQYF. Written as DNA, the CDR3 is TGTGCCAGCAGCGAACAGGGAACTAGCACAGATACGCAGTATTTT.

This clonotype was recorded many times. V is TRBV18 and J is TRBJ2-7, with D possibly TRBD2 on 5 matching bases. In germline, CDR1 is KGHSH, CDR2 LQKENI. This CDR3 contains 12 residues. Trimming left V 6 bases short and J 6 bases short, with 12 bases between. CDR3 residues: CASSQEGREQYF. CDR3 DNA sequence: TGTGCCAGCTCCCAAGAGGGCCGCGAGCAGTACTTC.

This clonotype was picked up many times. J is TRBJ2-5 and V is TRBV27, with 9 bases aligning to TRBD2. The length of the CDR3 is 15 residues. V trimming: 6 bases; J trimming: 3 bases; junction bases outside the gene matches: 8. Per the germline V gene, CDR1 is MNHEY and CDR2 is SMNVEV (reference sequence). CDR3 in DNA: TGTGCCAGCAGGGGAGGCGGGGGGGCCAAAGAGACCCAGTACTTC. Protein sequence: CASRGGGGAKETQYF.

This clonotype came up many times. The V and J genes are TRBV7-9 and TRBJ2-1, with TRBD2 matching over 8 bases. The CDR3 has 17 amino acids. V gave up 7 bases and J gave up 1 base; unmatched junction bases: 12. CDR1 SEHNR and CDR2 FQNEAQ come from the germline V gene (reference sequence). CDR3 DNA: TGTGCCAGCACATCGCCGGCTAGCGGGCTTTCCTACAATGAGCAGTTCTTC. It yields the protein CASTSPASGLSYNEQFF.

This clonotype appeared many times. CDR3 sequence reads: CASSSGAGGQVDTQYF. CDR3 bases: TGTGCCAGCAGCAGTGGAGCGGGGGGGCAAGTAGATACGCAGTATTTT. This sequence joins TRBV4-2 and TRBJ2-3, with 10 positions matching TRBD2. Looked up from germline, CDR1 is LGHNA and CDR2 is YNFKEQ. After removal of 5 bases from V and 5 bases from J, the junction contained 10 bases not matched to a gene. The CDR3 is 16 residues long.

This clonotype was detected many times. The rearrangement links TRBV6-2 or TRBV6-3 to TRBJ1-5; 8 nucleotides agree with TRBD1. V was pared by 6 bases and J by 7 bases, with 14 bases of the junction left unmatched. Germline CDR1 and CDR2: MNHEY and SVGEGT. CDR3 length equals 16 residues. CDR3 bases: TGTGCCAGCAGGACCACCGGGACAGGTCAAAGCCAGCCCCAGCATTTT. This translates into CASRTTGTGQSQPQHF.

There are many counts of this clonotype. The CDR3 protein is CASSVQASGGSEQFF. The CDR3 bases are TGTGCCAGCAGCGTGCAAGCTAGCGGGGGTAGTGAGCAGTTCTTC. The chain combines TRBV9 with TRBJ2-1, with TRBD2 identical over 10 bases. The length of the CDR3 is 15 residues. Trimming took 2 bases from V and 9 from J; bases not matched to a gene: 8. Germline V gene lookup returns CDR1 SGDLS and CDR2 YYNGEE. Full variable domain (outside the CDR3, taken from reference TRBV9 and TRBJ2-1): DSGVTQTPKHLITATGQRVTLRCSPRSGDLSVYWYQQSLDQGLQFLIQYYNGEERAKGNILERFSAQQFPDLHSELNLSSLELGDSALYFCASSVQASGGSEQFFGPGTRLTVL.

The chain uses TRBV20-1 and TRBJ2-3, with TRBD2 matching 9 bases. CDR3 length equals 15 residues. Unmatched junction bases numbered 2, after V lost 1 base and J lost 0 bases. Germline V gene sequence: CDR1 DFQATT, CDR2 SNEGSKA (reference sequence). The CDR3 spells CSARGGGASTDTQYF. In nucleotides, the CDR3 is TGCAGTGCTAGAGGCGGGGGGGCCAGCACAGATACGCAGTATTTT.

This clonotype was counted many times. The genes are TRBV7-2 and TRBJ1-1, with D tentatively TRBD1 (6 bases). Germline assignment: CDR1 SGHTA and CDR2 FQGNSA. This CDR3 is 14 amino acids long. V was trimmed by 3 bases and J by 4 bases, leaving 12 bases between them. The CDR3 spells CASSLDSRPTEAFF. The CDR3 region has the DNA TGTGCCAGCAGCTTGGACAGTCGGCCCACTGAAGCTTTCTTT.

This clonotype was picked up a small number of times. The CDR3 loop reads CASSQRWVQGTPDTQYF. CDR3 nucleotide sequence: TGTGCCAGCAGCCAACGGTGGGTCCAAGGTACCCCAGATACGCAGTATTTT. J is TRBJ2-3 and V is TRBV6-4; D not resolved. V shed 6 bases and J shed 4 bases, with 23 bases lying between them. CDR3 length equals 17 residues. Germline lookup yields CDR1 MRHNA and CDR2 SNTAGT.

This clonotype was found a few times. The genes are TRBV6-2 or TRBV6-3 and TRBJ1-5; D is uncertain. Trimming stripped 6 bases from V and 5 bases from J, with 14 bases between. Germline assignment: CDR1 MNHEY and CDR2 SVGEGT. This CDR3 region has 14 residues. In DNA, the CDR3 is TGTGCCAGCAGGCTGGTAGGGATCTATCAGCCCCAGCATTTT. Protein sequence: CASRLVGIYQPQHF.

The V and J genes are TRBV11-2 and TRBJ2-3, with TRBD2 identical over 11 bases. The CDR3 length is 14 residues. Germline assignment: CDR1 SGHAT and CDR2 FQNNGV. J was trimmed by 6 bases and V by 7 bases; bases with no gene match: 6. The CDR3 reads CASNLAGGTDTQYF. As DNA, the CDR3 is TGTGCCAGCAACCTAGCGGGAGGTACCGATACGCAGTATTTT.

This rearrangement joins TRBV7-3 to TRBJ2-1; D is perhaps TRBD2 (6 bases). There are 15 residues in the CDR3. V was trimmed by 2 bases and J by 4 bases, leaving 12 bases between them. Germline assignment: CDR1 SGHTA and CDR2 FQGTGA. The CDR3 nucleotides read TGTGCCAGCAGCTTATCGGGAGCTACATACAATGAGCAGTTCTTC. This gives the protein CASSLSGATYNEQFF.

This clonotype has a count of ten or more. The chain couples TRBV29-1 to TRBJ1-1; weak D call: TRBD1 (5 bases). This CDR3 has 13 residues. Germline V gives CDR1 SQVTM, CDR2 ANQGSEA. Trimming removed 7 bases from V and 3 bases from J, with 15 bases in between. The CDR3 is CSADGEGYTEAFF. As DNA, the CDR3 is TGCAGCGCCGACGGGGAGGGGTACACTGAAGCTTTCTTT.

This clonotype was seen many times. The gene calls are TRBV11-2 and TRBJ1-1; D call uncertain. The CDR3 extends over 15 amino acids. Germline lookup yields CDR1 SGHAT and CDR2 FQNNGV. V lost 5 bases to trimming and J lost 7 bases, with 20 bases between them. The CDR3 sequence: CASSIGGNTGFEAFF. The CDR3 DNA follows: TGTGCCAGCAGCATTGGAGGGAACACCGGCTTTGAAGCTTTCTTT.

This clonotype was recorded many times. This chain joins TRBV11-2 and TRBJ1-6; D uncertain. V was clipped by 11 bases and J by 5 bases, with 16 bases between them. The CDR3 covers 14 residues. The germline CDR1 and CDR2 sequences are SGHAT and FQNNGV. CDR3 in DNA: TGTGCCTCCCAGATCGGACCGAATAATTCACCCCTCCACTTT. This gives the protein CASQIGPNNSPLHF.

The chain couples TRBV7-2 to TRBJ2-1; 8 bases line up with TRBD2. There are 15 residues in the CDR3. Per germline, CDR1 SGHTA and CDR2 FQGNSA. V was pared by 7 bases and J by 1 base, with 6 bases of the junction left unmatched. The CDR3 sequence is CASTPGLESYNEQFF. The CDR3 coding sequence is TGTGCCAGCACCCCGGGACTAGAGTCCTACAATGAGCAGTTCTTC.

This clonotype was counted between two and nine times. The chain has TRBV5-6 and TRBJ1-6; TRBD1 aligns across 10 bases. Germline loops: CDR1 SGHDT, CDR2 YYEEEE. The ends lost 4 bases at V and 8 bases at J; junction bases unmatched: 6. This CDR3 is built from 15 residues. The CDR3 is CASSPRGQGYSPLHF. The CDR3 nucleotides are TGTGCCAGCAGCCCACGGGGACAGGGGTATTCACCCCTCCACTTT.

The chain has TRBV18 and TRBJ2-5; D tentatively fits TRBD1 or TRBD2 (5 bases each). CDR3 size: 14 residues. Trimming stripped 6 bases from V and 4 bases from J, with 15 bases between. The V gene's germline CDR1 is KGHSH and CDR2 LQKENI. The CDR3 here is CASSSGAAGETQYF. The DNA of the CDR3 is TGTGCCAGCTCCTCCGGGGCCGCCGGAGAGACCCAGTACTTC.

The table lists this clonotype with many counts. The CDR3 loop is CSVVGDTQYF. Written as DNA, the CDR3 is TGCAGCGTTGTGGGGGATACGCAGTATTTT. V gene TRBV29-1 combines with J gene TRBJ2-3; no definite D call. Trimming left V 4 bases short and J 6 bases short, with 5 bases between. The CDR3 is 10 residues long. Germline V CDR1 and CDR2: SQVTM, ANQGSEA.

This clonotype has ten or more counts. The chain joins TRBV2 to TRBJ1-4; D remains unclear. Trimming pared 8 bases from V and 8 bases from J, leaving 15 bases between. The CDR3 covers 13 residues. The germline CDR1 and CDR2 sequences are SNHLY and FYNNEI. CDR3 nucleotide sequence: TGTGCCAGCGTCTGGGAGTTAAAAGAAAAACTGTTTTTT. Protein sequence: CASVWELKEKLFF. The entire variable domain, with the rest obtained from reference TRBV2 and TRBJ1-4, is as follows: EPEVTQTPSHQVTQMGQEVILRCVPISNHLYFYWYRQILGQKVEFLVSFYNNEISEKSEIFDDQFSVERPDGSNFTLKIRSTKLEDSAMYFCASVWELKEKLFFGSGTQLSVL.

This clonotype was seen only a few times. The J gene is TRBJ1-2, the V gene TRBV20-1; 8 bases align to TRBD1. The CDR3 is made up of 12 amino acids. V shed 1 base, J shed 5 bases, and the junction held 0 bases outside the gene matches. Germline CDR1 DFQATT, CDR2 SNEGSKA (reference sequence). The CDR3 sequence is CSARGTGYGYTF. The CDR3 DNA reads TGCAGTGCTAGAGGGACAGGGTATGGCTACACCTTC.

The sample holds many counts of this clonotype. The chain employs TRBV5-5 and TRBJ2-7, with D perhaps given as TRBD1 or TRBD2 (6 bases each). Trimming cost V 0 bases and J 5 bases, with 18 bases left between them. Germline V CDR1 and CDR2: SGHKS, YYEKEE (reference sequence). This CDR3 spans 16 amino acids. This CDR3 reads CASSLVVGGVLNEQYV. As DNA, the CDR3 is TGTGCCAGCAGCTTGGTTGTCGGGGGCGTCTTAAACGAGCAGTACGTC.

This clonotype was detected ten times or more. This sequence joins TRBV6-5 and TRBJ2-2; D unresolved. The CDR3 has 12 residues. CDR1 is MNHEY and CDR2 is SVGAGI in the germline V gene. V was trimmed by 5 bases and J by 1 base, leaving 2 bases between them. CDR3 bases: TGTGCCAGCAGTCTGAACACCGGGGAGCTGTTTTTT. The encoded protein is CASSLNTGELFF.

The chain carries TRBV19 and TRBJ2-4, with 13 bases fitting TRBD2. J gave up 0 bases and V 6 bases, and 5 bases lay outside the gene matches. Germline V gene data show CDR1 as LNHDA and CDR2 as SQIVND (reference sequence). The CDR3 runs to 17 residues. CDR3 protein: CASSPTSGRLAKNIQYF. The CDR3 DNA reads TGTGCCAGTAGCCCGACTAGCGGGAGGTTAGCCAAAAACATTCAGTACTTC.

This clonotype was counted ten times or more. V usage is TRBV7-2 and J usage is TRBJ2-5; perhaps TRBD2 as D (6 bases). V dropped 0 bases and J dropped 7 bases, with 18 bases sitting between them. The germline CDR1 and CDR2 sequences are SGHTA and FQGNSA. The CDR3 length is 16 residues. DNA of the CDR3: TGTGCCAGCAGCTTAGCAGTGGGCGGGACGTTTGGGACCCAGTACTTC. It specifies CASSLAVGGTFGTQYF.

The table lists this clonotype with many counts. The rearrangement joins TRBV7-2 to TRBJ2-1, with 7 nucleotides matching TRBD2. There are 16 residues in the CDR3. CDR1 is SGHTA and CDR2 is FQGNSA in the germline V gene. J was trimmed by 3 bases and V by 1 base; bases with no gene match: 6. The CDR3 DNA sequence: TGTGCCAGCAGCTTAGTTGGGCTAGCGGACTACAATGAGCAGTTCTTC. Encoded protein: CASSLVGLADYNEQFF.

This clonotype came up a few times. V gene TRBV29-1 combines with J gene TRBJ2-7; 9 bases align to TRBD1. Germline V gives CDR1 SQVTM, CDR2 ANQGSEA. The CDR3 length is 12 residues. V shed 7 bases, J shed 6 bases, and the junction held 7 bases outside the gene matches. CDR3 region: CSAGDREFEQYF. The CDR3, as DNA: TGCAGCGCCGGGGACAGGGAATTCGAGCAGTACTTC.

This clonotype has at least ten counts. This rearrangement joins TRBV11-2 to TRBJ1-1; no definite D call. V was cut by 5 bases and J by 0 bases, with 7 bases left in between. Germline CDR1 and CDR2: SGHAT and FQNNGV. The CDR3 runs to 13 residues. In DNA form, the CDR3 reads TGTGCCAGCAGCCCGAGTTTGAACACTGAAGCTTTCTTT. Residues: CASSPSLNTEAFF.